This T cell receptor beta chain was captured in a study of OX40 agonist ivuxolimab in advanced cancers. Study as a whole: Ivuxolimab, which patients received intravenously every 2 weeks, was dosed at 0.01 to 10 mg/kg. Patients assigned to dose escalation were diagnosed with hepatocellular carcinoma, melanoma, renal cell or head and neck cancer.

Autoimmune disease history or systemic immunosuppression disqualified patients. The CDR3 sequence is 13 residues long. The V gene lost 5 bases and the J gene lost 4 bases, with 11 bases spanning the gap. The germline CDR1 and CDR2 sequences are MNHEY and SMNVEV (reference sequence). Assay used: immunoSEQ multiplex PCR; TCRdb lists only in-frame clones, some missing. The sample includes around 19,000 clones, roughly 84% of them seen just once. Sequenced material: CD4+ or CD8+ T cells sorted from blood, taken in a trial of the OX40 agonist ivuxolimab. The origin of this receptor is an adult with an advanced solid tumor such as melanoma, head and neck, liver or kidney cancer. The chain links TRBV27 to TRBJ1-2, with D possibly being TRBD1 (6 bases). The CDR3 bases are TGTGCCAGCAGTGAGCAGGGGACCTATGGCTACACCTTC. Protein product: CASSEQGTYGYTF.